Below are 3 T cell receptor beta chains sequenced from a single sample in a study of T cell responses to AZD1222 COVID-19 vaccine. Assay used: immunoSEQ multiplex PCR; TCRdb lists only in-frame clones, some missing. The data hold approximately 79,000 clones, with just over 85% observed a single time. Here the sequenced sample was peripheral blood, taken on day 0 of AZD1222 vaccination. Every receptor here comes from an adult in good health.

The chain employs TRBV5-4 and TRBJ2-5; maybe TRBD1 (6 bases). V lost 0 bases and J lost 5, with 8 bases in between. This CDR3 is built from 13 residues. Germline lookup yields CDR1 SGHNT and CDR2 YYREEE (reference sequence). The CDR3 reads CASSLDRVETQYF. The DNA for the CDR3 is TGTGCCAGCAGCTTGGACAGGGTGGAGACCCAGTACTTC. Filled out from reference TRBV5-4 and TRBJ2-5, the complete variable domain reads ETGVTQSPTHLIKTRGQQVTLRCSSQSGHNTVSWYQQALGQGPQFIFQYYREEENGRGNFPPRFSGLQFPNYSSELNVNALELDDSALYLCASSLDRVETQYFGPGTRLLVL.

This chain links TRBV7-8 with TRBJ1-5; D ambiguous. This CDR3 is built from 15 residues. Deletions cut 5 bases from V and 6 bases from J, with 17 bases between. Germline loops: CDR1 SGHVS, CDR2 FQNEAQ. The CDR3 here is CASSPTRPGGQPQHF. CDR3 coding DNA: TGTGCCAGCAGCCCCACAAGACCCGGTGGTCAGCCCCAGCATTTT.

CDR3 amino acids: CASSPPTGNNEQFF. DNA for the CDR3: TGTGCCAGCTCACCCCCGACAGGGAACAATGAGCAGTTCTTC. The rearrangement links TRBV18 to TRBJ2-1; TRBD1 aligns across 7 bases. CDR3 size: 14 residues. Per germline, CDR1 KGHSH and CDR2 LQKENI. V lost 3 bases, J lost 5 bases, and 4 bases stayed unmatched.